This T cell receptor beta chain emerged from a study of T cell repertoires in cytomegalovirus infection (dated by TCRdb to about 2019). Study-level background: Donor HLA type was relevant to the analysis, because carriage of CMV infection together with the matching HLA type was indicated by public TCR beta signatures.

To note about this clonotype: Which antigen it targets is not known. The input lacks base qualities; no much larger clone sits a single base away.

Sequenced using an Illumina HiSeq 1500. TCRdb reanalyzed the raw reads on its own, using fastp at Q25 for trimming and MiXCR for clone calling, and kept in-frame beta chains. Rows are unified per CDR3 protein, each entry keeping the most common DNA and genes. This sample comprises approximately 750,000 distinct CDR3 sequences, 35% of them detected only once. Clones ranked in the top ten supply around 2.8% of the sample. Beyond this particular receptor, the publication reports: The ex vivo response was dominated by HLA-C-restricted CMV-specific TCR beta clonotypes, which also provided the single most frequent clonotype in two of eight donors. In both this cohort and an independent cohort of some 350 donors, the cumulative frequency of public TCR beta family members distinguished carriers of CMV infection plus the relevant HLA type.

The CDR3 contains 18 residues, cysteine and phenylalanine counted. Only CDR3 DNA remains: 54 bases, in frame from the first base. The germline V gene yields MGHRA for CDR1 and YSYEKL for CDR2. A distance of 20 bases separates the germline ends of V and J, which lose 4 bases and 2 bases respectively. The V gene is TRBV4-1 and the J gene is TRBJ2-2; the D gene is perhaps TRBD1 or TRBD2, each of them matching over 5 bases. The source material was PBMCs. This TCR was recovered from a human donor in good health (CMV status not recorded). Some clones in this sample may be carry-over from other donors' samples. In nucleotide form, the sequence is TGCGCCAGCAGCCCCAACCCGGGACCATCTTCTAACACCGGGGAGCTGTTTTTT. It codes for CASSPNPGPSSNTGELFF.